These T cell receptor beta chains were read from a single sample in a study of T cells in localized non-small cell lung cancer. The assay was immunoSEQ multiplex PCR, and TCRdb's table has in-frame clones only and misses some. Seen here are under 75,000 clones, 85% to 90% observed once, and the top ten hold 20% to 25%. The starting material was peripheral blood, obtained before any cancer treatment. These receptors were obtained from a male donor aged 60 or over with stage III squamous cell lung carcinoma. Both conserved end residues are part of each CDR3. A D gene is named only where the DNA matches it firmly.

CDR3aa	d_gene	j_gene	v_gene
CASSWTGANYGYTF	-	TRBJ1-2	TRBV5-1
CASSLQVGRAYEQYF	-	TRBJ2-7	TRBV7-2
CASSVTPGVWSPGENGYTF	-	TRBJ1-2	TRBV4-2
CASSLTGQTNSPLHF	-	TRBJ1-6	TRBV11-2
CASSSSPFQPQHF	-	TRBJ1-5	TRBV11-2
CASSPGLAGGTDTQYF	TRBD2	TRBJ2-3	TRBV5-1
CASSPRTDTQYF	-	TRBJ2-3	TRBV5-4
CASSLETGRGETQYF	-	TRBJ2-5	TRBV7-6
CASSRTGGYQETQYF	TRBD1	TRBJ2-5	TRBV7-6
CASRDMGTGLPEQFF	TRBD1	TRBJ2-1	TRBV2
CASSLGTLYEQYF	-	TRBJ2-7	TRBV5-1
CASSSLAGGQETQYF	TRBD2	TRBJ2-5	TRBV6-5
CASSVEQGAIGNTQYF	TRBD1	TRBJ2-3	TRBV9
CASSPLAVGGADTQYF	TRBD2	TRBJ2-3	TRBV18
CATTTGGGTGELFF	-	TRBJ2-2	TRBV19
CASSTLRCQGEREVRGSYNEQFF	-	TRBJ2-1	TRBV21-1
CASSLGLGVGGSPLHF	-	TRBJ1-6	TRBV14
CASSSTRSGGNTIYF	-	TRBJ1-3	TRBV19
CASIRGPSGNTIYF	-	TRBJ1-3	TRBV6-1
CASSQDRISPLHF	-	TRBJ1-6	TRBV14
CASRRTGGYEQFF	TRBD1	TRBJ2-1	TRBV19
CASSEGTGGRYGYTF	TRBD1	TRBJ1-2	TRBV2
CASRNRDRVTETNEKLFF	TRBD1	TRBJ1-4	TRBV9
CASSLDRDLEAFF	-	TRBJ1-1	TRBV11-2
CASSPGTSRQETQYF	TRBD2	TRBJ2-5	TRBV7-9
CASSDTGTGEVYGYTF	TRBD1	TRBJ1-2	TRBV25-1
CASSPDRGLNSPLHF	TRBD1	TRBJ1-6	TRBV7-9
CASSGGTQLTEKLFF	-	TRBJ1-4	TRBV6-1
CASSLDGVDYGYTF	-	TRBJ1-2	TRBV5-1
CTSSDLAGEKETQYF	-	TRBJ2-5	TRBV1
CASSPDRVSYEQYF	TRBD1	TRBJ2-7	TRBV11-2
CASSGRLAGYTDTQYF	TRBD2	TRBJ2-3	TRBV5-1
CASSRQLNTGELFF	-	TRBJ2-2	TRBV7-7
CASSYGGWEAGNTIYF	-	TRBJ1-3	TRBV6-5
CASSLQKGGRGF	-	TRBJ1-5	TRBV7-9
CASSLVTSNEQFF	-	TRBJ2-1	TRBV7-6
CASSLGGSTGYTF	-	TRBJ1-2	TRBV7-9
CASRGDVLSYNEQFF	-	TRBJ2-1	TRBV27
CASSYRQNTEAFF	-	TRBJ1-1	TRBV7-2
CATSRGQATNYGYTF	-	TRBJ1-2	TRBV15